A single sample gave rise to the 8 T cell receptor beta chains below, sequenced in a study of T cell responses to AZD1222 COVID-19 vaccine. Using immunoSEQ multiplex PCR, the repertoire was profiled, and TCRdb retains in-frame clones only, with some absent. The sample gives approximately 85,000 clones, approximately 87% of which show up once; roughly 7.7% is in the top ten. The source was peripheral blood, collected on day 0 of AZD1222 vaccination. All receptors derive from an adult in good health.

This clone has only one observation. V usage is TRBV25-1 and J usage is TRBJ2-5; the D is unclear. From germline, CDR1 is MGHDK and CDR2 SYGVNS. The CDR3 loop spans 14 amino acids. Trimming took off 4 bases at V and 1 base at J, with 10 bases between the two ends. The CDR3 sequence: CASSVPAFQETQYF. Here the CDR3 DNA reads TGTGCCAGCAGTGTTCCAGCATTCCAAGAGACCCAGTACTTC.

J is TRBJ2-7 and V is TRBV5-4, with TRBD2 identical over 13 bases. Trimming cost V 4 bases and J 2 bases; bases outside gene matches: 9. Germline values: CDR1 SGHNT, CDR2 YYREEE (reference sequence). The CDR3 totals 17 residues. The CDR3 spells CASSQGLAGTGAYEQYF. CDR3 sequence (DNA): TGTGCCAGCAGCCAGGGACTAGCGGGGACGGGCGCCTACGAGCAGTACTTC.

The V gene is TRBV10-3, the J gene TRBJ1-1, with TRBD1 matching over 8 bases. CDR3 length: 18 residues. V was clipped by 0 bases and J by 4 bases; unmatched bases: 13. CDR1 and CDR2 (germline): ENHRY, SYGVKD. The CDR3 DNA reads TGTGCCATCAGTGAGTCTGGGCCAGGGGGCTTGGAGGGCACTGAAGCTTTCTTT. This translates into CAISESGPGGLEGTEAFF.

This chain joins TRBV5-1 and TRBJ1-2; TRBD1 might be the D (5 bases). The germline gives CDR1 SGHRS, CDR2 YFSETQ. The CDR3 consists of 18 residues. Trimming removed 0 bases at V and 2 bases at J, with 20 bases between. This CDR3 reads CASSLEGPPGRSNYGYTF. The CDR3 bases are TGCGCCAGCAGCTTGGAGGGGCCACCGGGAAGATCGAACTATGGCTACACCTTC.

This chain uses TRBV2 with TRBJ2-5, with D maybe TRBD1 (7 bases). CDR1 and CDR2 (germline): SNHLY, FYNNEI. The CDR3 contains 11 residues. Trimming stripped 8 bases from V and 5 bases from J, with 9 bases between. The CDR3 loop reads CASSGGETQYF. The CDR3 DNA reads TGTGCCAGCTCAGGGGGGGAGACCCAGTACTTC.

V is TRBV3-1 (or the pseudogene TRBV3-2) and J is TRBJ1-1, with unresolved D. Trimming left V 5 bases short and J 0 bases short, with 10 bases between. Germline V gene lookup returns CDR1 LGHDT and CDR2 YNNKEL (reference sequence). The CDR3 loop spans 14 amino acids. As DNA, the CDR3 is TGTGCCAGCAGCGTTGGGCAGATGAACACTGAAGCTTTCTTT. This sequence encodes CASSVGQMNTEAFF.

This chain joins TRBV7-8 and TRBJ1-2; D not resolved. This CDR3 has 16 amino acids. In germline, CDR1 is SGHVS, CDR2 FQNEAQ. V was pared by 1 base and J by 2 bases, with 14 bases between. CDR3 DNA: TGTGCCAGCAGCTTAGAGGGTCCGGGGAAGAACTATGGCTACACCTTC. Its protein product is CASSLEGPGKNYGYTF.

The chain couples TRBV28 to TRBJ2-7; 9 bases match TRBD1. From germline, CDR1 is MDHEN and CDR2 SYDVKM. The CDR3 spans 13 residues. V lost 6 bases to trimming and J lost 6 bases; unmatched junction nucleotides: 6. Here the CDR3 DNA reads TGTGCCAGCAGGCCGGGACAGGGACCCGAGCAGTACTTC. Translated: CASRPGQGPEQYF.